The 10 T cell receptor beta chains below come from one sample, sequenced in a study of blood T cell repertoires in COVID-19. TCRdb's table, derived via immunoSEQ multiplex PCR, lists solely in-frame clones and lacks some. The table has 95,000 to 100,000 clones, 90% to 95% seen once; the top ten hold roughly 17%. Sequencing was performed on peripheral blood. These TCRs come from a man aged 50 to 60 with acute or convalescent COVID-19.

The V gene is TRBV6-5, the J gene TRBJ1-2, with D possibly being TRBD1 (5 bases). V was shortened by 4 bases and J by 2 bases, with 11 bases between the two germline ends. Germline-derived CDR1 and CDR2 are MNHEY and SVGAGI. The length of the CDR3 is 14 residues. The CDR3 loop reads CASSFGGRNYGYTF. The DNA for the CDR3 is TGTGCCAGCAGTTTCGGGGGTAGAAACTATGGCTACACCTTC.

The sample holds a few counts of this clone. The chain carries TRBV6-4 and TRBJ1-2, with unresolved D. Germline V gene sequence: CDR1 MRHNA, CDR2 SNTAGT. The CDR3 consists of 11 residues. The V end was cut by 6 bases, the J end by 6 bases, with 8 bases between. The CDR3 spells CASRSSNGYTF. The CDR3 coding sequence is TGTGCCAGCAGGAGCTCTAATGGCTACACCTTC.

V and J are TRBV7-6 and TRBJ1-2; 10 bases match TRBD1. This CDR3 comprises 15 residues. Germline values: CDR1 SGHVS, CDR2 FNYEAQ. The junction had 7 bases not matched to a gene; V was cut back by 1 base and J by 8 bases. The DNA for the CDR3 is TGTGCCAGCAGCTTAGGGACAGGGGGTCCGGAAGGCTACACCTTC. It translates to CASSLGTGGPEGYTF.

This rearrangement joins TRBV13 to TRBJ2-1; weak D call: TRBD1 (5 bases). This CDR3 region has 16 residues. The germline V and J ends were trimmed by 4 bases and 3 bases, with 16 bases remaining between them. Germline V gives CDR1 PRHDT, CDR2 FYEKMQ (reference sequence). The CDR3 DNA sequence: TGTGCCAGCAGCTCCAGTTTAAGGGGCTACTACAATGAGCAGTTCTTC. As protein: CASSSSLRGYYNEQFF.

The chain has TRBV19 and TRBJ2-5; 9 bases align to TRBD1. CDR3 length: 15 amino acids. CDR1 and CDR2 from the germline V gene are LNHDA and SQIVND (reference sequence). Trimming removed 0 bases from V and 5 bases from J; junction bases left unmatched: 4. CDR3 nucleotides: TGTGCCAGTAGTATAGATTCACAGGGGGCTGAGACCCAGTACTTC. It translates to CASSIDSQGAETQYF.

This clone has only one observation. The chain carries TRBV19 and TRBJ1-4; D is possibly TRBD1 (6 bases). CDR3 size: 16 residues. The V and J ends lost 6 bases and 0 bases respectively, with 14 bases between them. From germline, CDR1 is LNHDA and CDR2 SQIVND (reference sequence). This CDR3 reads CASRGGQTPTNEKLFF. The CDR3 nucleotides read TGTGCCAGTAGAGGCGGACAGACTCCAACTAATGAAAAACTGTTTTTT.

The V and J genes are TRBV12-3 or TRBV12-4 and TRBJ1-1; D is unclear. Trimming took off 3 bases at V and 0 bases at J, with 5 bases between the two ends. The CDR3 spans 13 residues. The CDR3 DNA is TGTGCCAGCAGTTTCACAGTGAACACTGAAGCTTTCTTT. Translated: CASSFTVNTEAFF.

The rearrangement links TRBV28 to TRBJ1-2; a weak D match, TRBD1 (5 bases). The germline CDR1 and CDR2 sequences are MDHEN and SYDVKM. The CDR3 consists of 12 residues. Trimming pared 5 bases from V and 3 bases from J, leaving 7 bases between. The CDR3 DNA is TGTGCCAGCAGTCAGGGATACTATGGCTACACCTTC. The encoded protein is CASSQGYYGYTF.

The DNA for the CDR3 is TGTGCCACCAGTTCTGAGGGAGGGAATCAGCCCCAGCATTTT. Protein product: CATSSEGGNQPQHF. The J gene is TRBJ1-5, the V gene TRBV24-1; D is unclear. V lost 6 bases and J lost 4, with 12 bases in between. Looked up from germline, CDR1 is KGHDR and CDR2 is SFDVKD. The length of the CDR3 is 14 residues.

This chain connects TRBV7-8 to TRBJ1-2; 7 bases match TRBD1. This CDR3 has 15 residues. Germline V gene sequence: CDR1 SGHVS, CDR2 FQNEAQ. The V gene end was trimmed by 2 bases and the J gene end by 1 base; junction bases not matched to a gene: 4. The CDR3 here is CASSLWGQINYGYTF. Here the CDR3 DNA reads TGTGCCAGCAGCTTATGGGGACAGATTAACTATGGCTACACCTTC. The whole variable domain, remainder taken from reference TRBV7-8 and TRBJ1-2, is GAGVSQSPRYKVAKRGQDVALRCDPISGHVSLFWYQQALGQGPEFLTYFQNEAQLDKSGLPSDRFFAERPEGSVSTLKIQRTQQEDSAVYLCASSLWGQINYGYTFGSGTRLTVV.